Each of the 29 T cell receptor beta chains below was sequenced from the same sample in a study of CD8+CD57+ T cells in acquired aplastic anemia. Previously, flow cytometry had revealed CD8+CD57+ cell expansion in the patients chosen for sequencing. Profiling of TCR beta VDJ combinations and CDR3 sequences used genomic DNA as template. One entry per CDR3 protein results from TCRdb running MiXCR on the reads. This table has about 180,000 distinct CDR3 sequences, roughly 63% appearing once. The sample consisted of sorted CD4+, CD8+, or CD8+CD57+ T cells (not recorded which) from PBMCs. These receptors came from a human donor with aplastic anemia.

The V and J genes are TRBV10-2 and TRBJ2-3, with 7 nucleotides matching TRBD2. Germline CDR1 and CDR2: WSHSY and SAAADI. CDR3 length equals 16 residues. The V segment lost 2 bases and the J segment 7 bases; nucleotides outside the gene matches: 12. CDR3 residues: CASSEASGTNLHTQYF. The CDR3 DNA reads as TGCGCCAGCAGTGAGGCATCCGGGACTAACCTACATACGCAGTATTTT.

The gene calls are TRBV7-9 and TRBJ2-7; no definite D call. The assigned J gene may be wrong: the sequence end matches TRBJ2-5 better. Germline CDR1 and CDR2: SEHNR and FQNEAQ (reference sequence). The CDR3 extends over 15 amino acids. CDR3 loop: CASSFLVGPQETQYF. The DNA for the CDR3 is TGTGCCAGCAGCTTTTTGGTCGGCCCGCAAGAGACCCAGTACTTC.

The V and J genes are TRBV5-1 and TRBJ1-5, with 9 nucleotides matching TRBD1. With 0 bases clipped from V and 5 bases from J, the junction kept 3 bases outside the gene matches. Germline V gene data show CDR1 as SGHRS and CDR2 as YFSETQ. The CDR3 contains 15 residues. The CDR3 region is CASSLAGDRDQPQHF. CDR3 DNA: TGCGCCAGCAGCTTGGCCGGGGACAGGGATCAGCCCCAGCATTTT.

This clonotype was recorded at least ten times. This sequence joins TRBV12-3 or TRBV12-4 and TRBJ1-1; no definite D call. Trimming took 11 bases from V and 1 from J, leaving 11 bases between them. This CDR3 region has 12 residues. The CDR3 here is CAYGEGNTEAFF. CDR3 DNA: TGTGCCTACGGGGAGGGGAACACTGAAGCTTTCTTT.

The V call is TRBV29-1, the J call TRBJ2-1, with 11 bases matching TRBD2. Unmatched junction bases numbered 8, after V lost 6 bases and J lost 7 bases. The CDR3 has 14 residues. Germline V gene sequence: CDR1 SQVTM, CDR2 ANQGSEA. The CDR3: CSVELAGALNEQFF. DNA for the CDR3: TGCAGCGTCGAACTAGCGGGAGCGTTAAATGAGCAGTTCTTC.

This chain connects TRBV4-3 to TRBJ1-1; D remains ambiguous. V was trimmed by 4 bases and J by 2 bases, leaving 11 bases between them. The CDR3 runs to 14 residues. The germline gives CDR1 LGHNA, CDR2 YSLEER. The CDR3, as DNA: TGCGCCAGCAGCCTGGAGTGGCTTAACACTGAAGCTTTCTTT. Its protein is CASSLEWLNTEAFF.

The rearrangement uses TRBV11-2 and TRBJ2-7; 7 nucleotides match TRBD1. Germline CDR1 and CDR2: SGHAT and FQNNGV. The length of the CDR3 is 13 residues. V was pared by 4 bases and J by 2 bases, with 2 bases of the junction left unmatched. The CDR3 reads CASSWGTAYEQYF. The DNA for the CDR3 is TGTGCCAGCAGCTGGGGGACAGCCTACGAGCAGTACTTC.

V is TRBV20-1 and J is TRBJ1-1; D unresolved. The CDR3 runs to 14 residues. CDR1 and CDR2 from the germline V gene are DFQATT and SNEGSKA (reference sequence). With 3 bases removed from V and 1 base from J, the gap between germline ends came to 12 bases. The CDR3 here is CSARNSDPNTEAFF. The CDR3 coding sequence is TGCAGTGCTAGGAACTCGGACCCGAACACTGAAGCTTTCTTT.

The CDR3 loop is CASSFFISLGGTEAFF. The CDR3 coding sequence is TGTGCCAGCAGCTTTTTCATCTCCCTGGGGGGGACTGAAGCTTTCTTT. This chain connects TRBV9 to TRBJ1-1; the D gene is possibly TRBD1 (5 bases). The germline V gene has CDR1 SGDLS and CDR2 YYNGEE. This CDR3 contains 16 residues. Trimming cost V 4 bases and J 5 bases, with 21 bases left between them.

V is TRBV10-2 and J is TRBJ1-2; possibly TRBD1 for D (5 bases). Germline loops: CDR1 WSHSY, CDR2 SAAADI. The CDR3 loop spans 14 amino acids. V dropped 6 bases and J dropped 5 bases, with 16 bases sitting between them. CDR3 region: CASSPGTAGYGYTF. The CDR3 DNA follows: TGCGCCAGCAGCCCTGGGACCGCTGGGTATGGCTACACCTTC.

This clonotype was seen a handful of times. The gene calls are TRBV7-2 and TRBJ2-7; a weak D match, TRBD2 (6 bases). The CDR3 length is 13 residues. V was clipped by 3 bases and J by 3 bases, with 9 bases between them. Germline CDR1 SGHTA, CDR2 FQGNSA. CDR3 region: CASSLGGFYEQYF. The CDR3 nucleotides are TGTGCCAGCAGCTTGGGGGGTTTCTACGAGCAGTACTTC.

The chain joins TRBV29-1 to TRBJ2-1, with 7 bases that match TRBD2. The CDR3 runs to 12 residues. The V gene's germline CDR1 is SQVTM and CDR2 ANQGSEA. V was clipped by 6 bases and J by 8 bases; unmatched bases: 7. DNA of the CDR3: TGCAGCGTAAGACTAGCCGGCGATGAGCAGTTCTTC. Amino acid sequence: CSVRLAGDEQFF.

In its sample, this clonotype was seen a few times. V usage is TRBV6-6 and J usage is TRBJ2-7; 8 nucleotides align to TRBD1. Germline lookup yields CDR1 MNHNY and CDR2 SVGAGI (reference sequence). The CDR3 is made up of 15 amino acids. The V gene end was trimmed by 2 bases and the J gene end by 4 bases; junction bases not matched to a gene: 7. The chain's CDR3 is CASSYGGTGSYEQYF. In DNA, the CDR3 is TGTGCCAGCAGTTACGGGGGGACAGGTTCTTACGAGCAGTACTTC.

The chain recombines TRBV20-1 with TRBJ1-2, with 7 bases lining up with TRBD1. Germline loops: CDR1 DFQATT, CDR2 SNEGSKA (reference sequence). With 2 bases clipped from V and 5 bases from J, the junction kept 5 bases outside the gene matches. The CDR3 length is 13 residues. CDR3 amino acids: CSARTGTDYGYTF. In nucleotides, the CDR3 is TGCAGTGCTAGAACTGGGACAGATTATGGCTACACCTTC.

The rearrangement links TRBV5-1 to TRBJ2-3; D not resolved. Trimming left V 0 bases short and J 3 bases short, with 8 bases between. Germline values: CDR1 SGHRS, CDR2 YFSETQ. This CDR3 is built from 14 residues. CDR3 region: CASSLAESTDTQYF. In nucleotides, the CDR3 is TGCGCCAGCAGCTTGGCCGAGTCGACAGATACGCAGTATTTT.

To note about this clonotype: A much larger clone sits a single nucleotide away, making a read error possible. The chain combines TRBV4-1 with TRBJ2-6, with D perhaps TRBD1 or TRBD2 (6 bases each). Germline-derived CDR1 and CDR2 are MGHRA and YSYEKL. The CDR3 loop spans 16 amino acids. CDR3: CASGHITQGTHNVLTF. CDR3 coding DNA: TGCGCCAGCGGCCATATCACTCAGGGGACTCACAACGTCCTGACTTTC.

This clonotype was observed once. The V call is TRBV20-1, the J call TRBJ2-1; perhaps TRBD1 as D (6 bases). CDR3 length: 17 residues. The germline V gene encodes CDR1 DFQATT and CDR2 SNEGSKA (reference sequence). V shed 0 bases and J shed 7 bases, with 22 bases lying between them. Here the CDR3 DNA reads TGCAGTGCTAGAGACGAGTTTGGGACGTCCCAGGGGAATGAGCAGTTCTTC. Translating gives CSARDEFGTSQGNEQFF.

This clonotype was counted a single time. This chain links TRBV2 with TRBJ2-2; D possibly matches TRBD1 or TRBD2 (6 bases each). The CDR3 has 14 residues. V was trimmed by 7 bases and J by 4 bases, leaving 13 bases between them. From germline, CDR1 is SNHLY and CDR2 FYNNEI. The CDR3 region is CASKGGRGTGELFF. The DNA of the CDR3 is TGTGCCAGCAAGGGGGGCCGGGGCACCGGGGAGCTGTTTTTT.

The CDR3 bases are TGCGCCAGCAGCTTGGTTCCAGTGAACTCCTACGAGCAGTACTTC. Protein product: CASSLVPVNSYEQYF. V and J are TRBV5-1 and TRBJ2-7; no firm D call. The CDR3 length is 15 residues. V was shortened by 0 bases and J by 0 bases, with 10 bases between the two germline ends. Germline loops: CDR1 SGHRS, CDR2 YFSETQ.

This clonotype was recorded at least ten times. This sequence joins TRBV11-2 and TRBJ1-4; unclear D gene. This CDR3 is built from 15 residues. Trimming pared 5 bases from V and 5 bases from J, leaving 15 bases between. Germline V CDR1 and CDR2: SGHAT, FQNNGV. CDR3 residues: CASSDRQRENEKLFF. CDR3 in DNA: TGTGCCAGCAGCGACCGACAACGAGAAAATGAAAAACTGTTTTTT.

In its sample, this clonotype was seen a few times. V gene TRBV15 combines with J gene TRBJ2-5; D possibly corresponds to TRBD1 (6 bases). This CDR3 is 15 amino acids long. V was shortened by 1 base and J by 0 bases, with 9 bases between the two germline ends. Germline V lookup: CDR1 LNHNV, CDR2 YYDKDF (reference sequence). CDR3 protein: CATSRADRYQETQYF. The DNA of the CDR3 is TGTGCCACCAGCAGAGCTGACAGGTACCAAGAGACCCAGTACTTC.

This clonotype was seen ten or more times. This chain connects TRBV10-3 to TRBJ1-1; D may be TRBD1 (6 bases). V was shortened by 2 bases and J by 4 bases, with 8 bases between the two germline ends. The CDR3 consists of 13 residues. Per the germline V gene, CDR1 is ENHRY and CDR2 is SYGVKD. CDR3 DNA: TGTGCCATCAGTGAGACGGACAGCACTGAAGCTTTCTTT. This codes for CAISETDSTEAFF.

This clonotype was seen more than once but under ten times. The chain has TRBV10-1 and TRBJ1-6; unclear D gene. The CDR3 contains 11 residues. Trimming shortened V by 9 bases and J by 10 bases, and 10 bases separated the two germline ends. Germline-derived CDR1 and CDR2 are WNHNN and SYGVQD (reference sequence). DNA for the CDR3: TGCGCCAGGAAGGAGGGCTCACCCCTCCACTTT. This codes for CARKEGSPLHF.

This clonotype was found many times. The genes are TRBV12-3 or TRBV12-4 and TRBJ1-2; no clear D. The V end was cut by 3 bases, the J end by 5 bases, with 10 bases between. CDR3 length: 13 residues. DNA of the CDR3: TGTGCCAGCAGTTTGGCCCTTACTTATGGCTACACCTTC. Translating gives CASSLALTYGYTF.

This chain links TRBV19 with TRBJ2-2; TRBD1 matches 8 bases. Germline V gene sequence: CDR1 LNHDA, CDR2 SQIVND (reference sequence). V dropped 5 bases and J dropped 6; count of bases not matched to a gene: 8. CDR3 length: 15 residues. CDR3 sequence (DNA): TGTGCCAGTAGTCTGACGGACAGGGAGGCCGGGGAGCTGTTTTTT. As protein: CASSLTDREAGELFF.

Many counts were recorded for this clonotype. The V gene is TRBV6-5, the J gene TRBJ2-1; TRBD1 is a possible D gene (6 bases). The CDR3 has 12 amino acids. CDR1 and CDR2 (germline): MNHEY, SVGAGI. V lost 2 bases, J lost 12 bases, and 11 bases lay in between. CDR3 DNA sequence: TGTGCCAGCAGTTACACAGGGCAAAGGCAGTTCTTC. Encoded protein: CASSYTGQRQFF.

The chain carries TRBV7-9 and TRBJ2-7; D is ambiguous. V dropped 1 base and J dropped 1 base, with 8 bases sitting between them. Germline V lookup: CDR1 SEHNR, CDR2 FQNEAQ (reference sequence). The length of the CDR3 is 14 residues. The CDR3 sequence: CASSLDSDSYEQYF. DNA of the CDR3: TGTGCCAGCAGCTTAGACTCAGATTCCTACGAGCAGTACTTC. Filled out from reference TRBV7-9 and TRBJ2-7, the complete variable domain reads DTGVSQNPRHKITKRGQNVTFRCDPISEHNRLYWYRQTLGQGPEFLTYFQNEAQLEKSRLLSDRFSAERPKGSFSTLEIQRTEQGDSAMYLCASSLDSDSYEQYFGPGTRLTVT.

The chain employs TRBV15 and TRBJ2-2; no reliable D call. V was clipped by 0 bases and J by 6 bases, with 5 bases between them. The CDR3 consists of 13 residues. Germline values: CDR1 LNHNV, CDR2 YYDKDF (reference sequence). For the CDR3, the DNA is TGTGCCACCAGCAGAGATCGACCCGGGGAGCTGTTTTTT. Residues: CATSRDRPGELFF.

This chain links TRBV10-3 with TRBJ1-6, with 7 positions matching TRBD1. Germline V CDR1 and CDR2: ENHRY, SYGVKD. The CDR3 runs 16 residues. The ends lost 2 bases at V and 0 bases at J; junction bases unmatched: 1. CDR3 sequence (DNA): TGTGCCATCAGTGAGAGGACAGGCTCCTATAATTCACCCCTCCACTTT. This translates into CAISERTGSYNSPLHF.